This T cell receptor (beta chain) stems from a study of T-cell memory formation after mild COVID-19. Study outcomes and limitations: SARS-CoV-2 specificity was not confirmed for second-wave clones peaking on day 37.

As regards this clonotype: No antigen is known for it.

The CDR3 has 13 residues. The V gene's germline CDR1 is SGHVS and CDR2 FNYEAQ. V gave up 5 bases and J gave up 2 bases, with 10 bases separating them. MiXCR, applied by TCRdb to the 5' RACE reads, yields one record per CDR3 protein. Counted here are about 240,000 distinct CDR3 sequences, over 8.5% occurring once; the ten biggest clones make up 22%. The rearrangement uses TRBV7-6 and TRBJ2-7, with a possible D match to TRBD1 (5 bases). The sequenced material came from PBMCs or a T cell subset sorted from them (not recorded which). The clonotype was recovered from a man aged 18 to 30 who had mild COVID-19 (a few samples of this study predate the infection). Cell type and time point are not known. The CDR3 DNA sequence: TGTGCCAGCAGCCAAGGGGTCGCCTACGAGCAGTACTTC. This translates into CASSQGVAYEQYF.